The rows below give T cell receptor beta chains drawn from one sample of a study of cytomegalovirus exposure and HLA in healthy donors. This table comes from immunoSEQ multiplex PCR, and its TCRdb copy is limited to in-frame clones, with some not included. The table lists around 150,000 clones, approximately 72% of them singletons. Sample: PBMCs. All receptors derive from a woman aged 60-70 years in good health and CMV-seronegative. CDR3s include the opening cysteine and the closing phenylalanine or tryptophan. The order of the fields is D gene, J gene, V gene, clone size, CDR3 DNA, CDR3 protein. A D gene is named only where the DNA matches it firmly. The size entry is marked missing in some rows and otherwise reads once, few, many or a size class.

-	TRBJ1-2	TRBV6-5	-	TGTGCCAGCACGGGAAACGACTATGGCTACACCTTC	CASTGNDYGYTF
TRBD1	TRBJ1-4	TRBV27	-	TGTGCCAGCAGTTCTCGGACAGGGAGAACTAATGAAAAACTGTTTTTT	CASSSRTGRTNEKLFF
TRBD1	TRBJ1-3	TRBV4-2	-	TGTGCCAGCAGCCAAGCTGGGGGGACAGCTGGAAACACCATATATTTT	CASSQAGGTAGNTIYF
TRBD1	TRBJ2-2	TRBV2	-	TGTGCCAGCAGGGAGGGGACAGGGATTATCGGGGAGCTGTTTTTT	CASREGTGIIGELFF
-	TRBJ2-3	TRBV7-3	few	TGTGCCAGCAGCTTAACTTCCGGACTAAACACAGATACGCAGTATTTT	CASSLTSGLNTDTQYF
-	TRBJ2-5	TRBV6-5	-	TGTGCCAGCAGCTCCAGCGCAACCCAGTACTTC	CASSSSATQYF
-	TRBJ2-1	TRBV9	-	TGTGCCAGCAGCGTAGCTTGGAGGGACGGCGACAATGAGCAGTTCTTC	CASSVAWRDGDNEQFF
-	TRBJ1-1	TRBV15	few	TGTGCCACCAGGGAGAGGGTGGGGGCTAACACTGAAGCTTTCTTT	CATRERVGANTEAFF
-	TRBJ2-2	TRBV4-1	few	TGCGCCAGCAGCCAAGATCCTCCACTAGCCGGTACCGGGGAGCTGTTTTTT	CASSQDPPLAGTGELFF
TRBD1	TRBJ2-3	TRBV4-1	-	TGCGCCAGCAGCCAACCCTCGGGACAGGTCGCGAGCGGTCGCACAGATACGCAGTATTTT	CASSQPSGQVASGRTDTQYF
-	TRBJ1-1	TRBV7-3	-	TGTGCCAGCAGCTTAAGTGCAGGGAACACTGAAGCTTTCTTT	CASSLSAGNTEAFF